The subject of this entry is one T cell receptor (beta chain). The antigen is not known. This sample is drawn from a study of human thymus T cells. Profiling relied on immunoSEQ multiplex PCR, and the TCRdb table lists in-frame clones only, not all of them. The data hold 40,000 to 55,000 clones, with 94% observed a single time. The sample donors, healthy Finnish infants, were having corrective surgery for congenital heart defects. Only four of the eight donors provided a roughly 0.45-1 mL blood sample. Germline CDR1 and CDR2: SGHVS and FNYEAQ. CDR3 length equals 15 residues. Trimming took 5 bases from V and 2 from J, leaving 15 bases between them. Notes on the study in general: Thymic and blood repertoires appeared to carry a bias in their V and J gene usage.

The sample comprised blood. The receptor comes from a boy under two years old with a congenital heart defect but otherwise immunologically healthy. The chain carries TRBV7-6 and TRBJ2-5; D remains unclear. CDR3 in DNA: TGTGCCAGCAGCCGGCGGAGTAAGGAGCAAGAGACCCAGTACTTC. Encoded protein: CASSRRSKEQETQYF. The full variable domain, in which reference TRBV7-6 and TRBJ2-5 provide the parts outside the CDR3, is GAGVSQSPRYKVTKRGQDVALRCDPISGHVSLYWYRQALGQGPEFLTYFNYEAQQDKSGLPNDRFSAERPEGSISTLTIQRTEQRDSAMYRCASSRRSKEQETQYFGPGTRLLVL.